Listed below are T cell receptor beta chains from one sample, sequenced in a study of CD8+ T cells in alopecia areata. Repertoires were generated with immunoSEQ multiplex PCR, while TCRdb's copy carries only in-frame clones and drops some. The sample consists of 150,000 or so clones, around 47% of them appearing once. Sequenced: CD4+ T cells sorted from blood. The receptors were sampled from a human donor with alopecia areata. CDR3s include the opening cysteine and the closing phenylalanine or tryptophan. A D gene is named only where the DNA matches it firmly. Size tells how often a clone was seen (once, few, many) or the class of an expanded clone, and some rows leave it out.

d_call | j_call | clone_size | v_call | cdr3_nt | cdr3_aa
. | TRBJ2-5 | few | TRBV4-1 | TGCGCCAGCAGCCGAGACAAGACGGAGACCCAGTACTTC | CASSRDKTETQYF
TRBD2 | TRBJ2-7 | . | TRBV7-3 | TGTGCCAGCAGCTTACTAGCGGGAGCCTCCTACGAGCAGTACTTC | CASSLLAGASYEQYF
. | TRBJ2-5 | . | TRBV27 | TGTGCCAGCAGTTTTGGTCTAGGGAAGACCCAGTACTTC | CASSFGLGKTQYF
. | TRBJ2-7 | few | TRBV29-1 | TGCAGCGTTTCAGGGTCCTCCTACGAGCAGTACTTC | CSVSGSSYEQYF
TRBD1 | TRBJ2-7 | . | TRBV29-1 | TGCAGCGCCGTCGCCGGGACAGGCTCCTACGAGCAGTACTTC | CSAVAGTGSYEQYF
. | TRBJ2-3 | . | TRBV29-1 | TGCAGCGCAATGAAGACAGATACGCAGTATTTT | CSAMKTDTQYF
. | TRBJ2-1 | . | TRBV5-1 | TGCGCCAGCAGCGCACGACAGGCAAGCTCCTACAATGAGCAGTTCTTC | CASSARQASSYNEQFF
. | TRBJ2-5 | . | TRBV4-2 | TGTGCCAGCAGCCAAGGGACGCGGAGCCAAGAGACCCAGTACTTC | CASSQGTRSQETQYF
TRBD2 | TRBJ2-3 | . | TRBV6-5 | TGTGCCAGCAGTACTCAGCGGGAGAAAACAGATACGCAGTATTTT | CASSTQREKTDTQYF
. | TRBJ2-5 | few | TRBV29-1 | TGCAGCGTTGCCAGGGAACCGGGACAAGAGACCCAGTACTTC | CSVAREPGQETQYF
. | TRBJ2-2 | few | TRBV11-2 | TGTGCCAGCAGCGGGAGCAACACCGGGGAGCTGTTTTTT | CASSGSNTGELFF
. | TRBJ2-7 | . | TRBV29-1 | TGCAGCGTTTACCCGGGCCCTACTTCCTACGAGCAGTACTTC | CSVYPGPTSYEQYF
. | TRBJ2-1 | . | TRBV7-2 | TGTGCCAGCAGCGGAAAGCTCCCTCTGAGAGACAATGAGCAGTTCTTC | CASSGKLPLRDNEQFF
TRBD1 | TRBJ2-7 | . | TRBV6-6 | TGTGCCACCCAGCGGAGCACAGGGGGCGTTTTCGAGCAGTACTTC | CATQRSTGGVFEQYF
. | TRBJ2-7 | . | TRBV29-1 | TGCAGCGTTGGAGGACTCTACTCCTACGAGCAGTACTTC | CSVGGLYSYEQYF
. | TRBJ2-3 | few | TRBV30 | TGTGCCTGGAGCCGCAACGGATACACAGATACGCAGTATTTT | CAWSRNGYTDTQYF
. | TRBJ2-7 | . | TRBV28 | TGTGCCACCCAGGAGGGACCCTACGAGCAGTACTTC | CATQEGPYEQYF
. | TRBJ1-5 | . | TRBV30 | TGTGCCTGGAGTGACTGGGGGGGAACAAGCGGTCAGCCCCAGCATTTT | CAWSDWGGTSGQPQHF
TRBD2 | TRBJ2-1 | . | TRBV29-1 | TGCAGCGTTGGAGGCGGGGGATCCTACAATGAGCAGTTCTTC | CSVGGGGSYNEQFF
TRBD1 | TRBJ2-2 | . | TRBV14 | TGTGCCAGCAGCCGACAGGGAGTCACCGGGGAGCTGTTTTTT | CASSRQGVTGELFF
. | TRBJ2-7 | . | TRBV28 | TGTGCCAGCAGTTTTTATATCGGGATGGACAGATCCTACGAGCAGTACTTC | CASSFYIGMDRSYEQYF
. | TRBJ2-3 | few | TRBV5-1 | TGCGCCAGCAGCTTGGTGGCGGGGCACACAGATACGCAGTATTTT | CASSLVAGHTDTQYF
TRBD2 | TRBJ2-1 | . | TRBV7-8 | TGTGCCAGCAGCTTAGGGTATCGACTAGCGGGAGATCGGGGGACCAATGAGCAGTTCTTC | CASSLGYRLAGDRGTNEQFF
. | TRBJ2-5 | . | TRBV11-1 | TGTGCCAGCAGCTTCGACATTCTCCAAGAGACCCAGTACTTC | CASSFDILQETQYF
. | TRBJ2-5 | . | TRBV4-1 | TGCGCCAGCAGCCAAGATCGGGGGAAGGCTTCCCAAGAGACCCAGTACTTC | CASSQDRGKASQETQYF
TRBD2 | TRBJ2-1 | . | TRBV28 | TGTGCCAGCAGTTTACCGACTAGCGGATACAATGAGCAGTTCTTC | CASSLPTSGYNEQFF
TRBD2 | TRBJ2-3 | few | TRBV7-9 | TGTGCCAGCAGCTTAGGACTAGCCGGAGATACGCAGTATTTT | CASSLGLAGDTQYF
. | TRBJ2-1 | . | TRBV14 | TGTGCCAGCAGCCAAGACAGGATCGGCCGGTTCTTC | CASSQDRIGRFF
. | TRBJ2-7 | few | TRBV5-1 | TGCGCCAGCAGCTTGGGGGTACCGCAATCCTACGAGCAGTACTTC | CASSLGVPQSYEQYF
TRBD2 | TRBJ2-1 | . | TRBV14 | TGTGCCAGCAGCCTTCTAGCGGGAGGCCAGTACAATGAGCAGTTCTTC | CASSLLAGGQYNEQFF
TRBD1 | TRBJ2-7 | few | TRBV10-3 | TGTGCCATCGGACAGGGGAGCTCCTACGAGCAGTACTTC | CAIGQGSSYEQYF
. | TRBJ2-5 | . | TRBV29-1 | TGCAGCGTGGGCGGCTTTGGTCAGGAGACCCAGTACTTC | CSVGGFGQETQYF
TRBD2 | TRBJ2-2 | . | TRBV30 | TGTGCCTGGAGCCGGGGGGGACGGATGAACACCGGGGAGCTGTTTTTT | CAWSRGGRMNTGELFF
. | TRBJ1-5 | few | TRBV19 | TGTGCCACCAATGACAAGCATAGCAATCAGCCCCAGCATTTT | CATNDKHSNQPQHF
. | TRBJ2-5 | . | TRBV5-1 | TGCGCCAGCAGCCAGGGGGGGATCCAAGAGACCCAGTACTTC | CASSQGGIQETQYF
. | TRBJ2-3 | . | TRBV29-1 | TGCAGCATCAACGGGGGAGATACGCAGTATTTT | CSINGGDTQYF
TRBD2 | TRBJ2-7 | . | TRBV5-1 | TGCGCCAGCCGAATAGCGGGAGGGCCGGTCGAGCAGTACTTC | CASRIAGGPVEQYF
TRBD2 | TRBJ2-7 | . | TRBV7-9 | TGTGCCAGCACCGCTAGCGGGACGACCTACGAGCAGTACTTC | CASTASGTTYEQYF
. | TRBJ2-7 | few | TRBV5-6 | TGTGCCAGCAGCAGAGCAGGAGCCTACGAGCAGTACTTC | CASSRAGAYEQYF
. | TRBJ1-1 | . | TRBV29-1 | TGCAGCGTTGAAGCCCATCTTGTGGGGACTGAAGCTTTCTTT | CSVEAHLVGTEAFF
. | TRBJ2-5 | . | TRBV7-3 | TGTGCCAGCAGCTTAAGGCGTGCGGAGACCCAGTACTTC | CASSLRRAETQYF
. | TRBJ1-2 | few | TRBV29-1 | TGCAGCGTCGTGATCGCTATCGGTGGCTACACCTTC | CSVVIAIGGYTF
. | TRBJ2-7 | few | TRBV10-3 | TGTGCCATCAGAGTAACAGAGGACTACGAGCAGTACTTC | CAIRVTEDYEQYF
. | TRBJ1-1 | . | TRBV1 | TGCACCAGCAGCCAACGTCGCGACAACGGCACTGAAGCTTTCTTT | CTSSQRRDNGTEAFF
. | TRBJ2-7 | once | TRBV6-5 | TGTGCCAGCAGTTACCTTCAGGGCTACTACGAGCAGTACTTC | CASSYLQGYYEQYF
. | TRBJ1-1 | . | TRBV29-1 | TGCAGCTTCACGACAGGACTGAACACTGAAGCTTTCTTT | CSFTTGLNTEAFF
. | TRBJ1-1 | . | TRBV5-1 | TGCGCCAGCAGCTTGGAGGGGCTGAACACTGAAGCTTTCTTT | CASSLEGLNTEAFF
. | TRBJ2-3 | . | TRBV29-1 | TGCAGCGCCCGGGGCGGATCCCGTTCTAGCACAGATACGCAGTATTTT | CSARGGSRSSTDTQYF
TRBD2 | TRBJ2-1 | . | TRBV2 | TGTGCCATGACTCCTCCTAGCGGGAGGGGGCAGTTCTTC | CAMTPPSGRGQFF
TRBD1 | TRBJ2-5 | . | TRBV29-1 | TGCAGCGTTCGACCGGGACAGTACCAAGAGACCCAGTACTTC | CSVRPGQYQETQYF